What follows are 30 T cell receptor beta chains derived from one specimen sequenced in a study of identical twins. Via MiXCR, TCRdb re-called the 5' RACE reads, giving one row per CDR3 protein. The sample lists fewer than 350,000 distinct CDR3 sequences, roughly 8.6% occurring once. These sequences were also reported in another study, on yellow fever vaccine responses in identical twins.

The specimen sequenced was memory (CD45RO+) T cells sorted from blood. The source is a young woman in good health.

This clonotype was counted ten times or more. CDR3 sequence reads: CASSLGRAIQYF. CDR3 coding DNA: TGTGCCAGCAGCTTAGGCAGGGCCATTCAGTACTTC. This chain connects TRBV7-2 to TRBJ2-4; a possible D gene is TRBD1 (5 bases). Germline V gene data show CDR1 as SGHTA and CDR2 as FQGNSA. The CDR3 has 12 amino acids. The V and J ends lost 1 base and 9 bases respectively, with 7 bases between them.

This clonotype was counted many times. The chain is built from TRBV20-1 and TRBJ2-7; perhaps TRBD1 as D (5 bases). Trimming stripped 4 bases from V and 2 bases from J, with 15 bases between. The CDR3 runs to 14 residues. Germline-derived CDR1 and CDR2 are DFQATT and SNEGSKA (reference sequence). The CDR3 spells CSATVGREPYEQYV. Written as DNA, the CDR3 is TGCAGTGCTACGGTGGGCAGGGAACCCTACGAGCAGTACGTC.

The chain combines TRBV3-1 with TRBJ2-7; D perhaps matches TRBD2 (7 bases). V gave up 4 bases and J gave up 4 bases, with 17 bases separating them. The CDR3 is 15 residues long. CDR1 LGHDT and CDR2 YNNKEL come from the germline V gene (reference sequence). DNA of the CDR3: TGTGCCAGCAGCCCCACGGCCGGGGGGCAATACGAGCAGTACTTC. Translated: CASSPTAGGQYEQYF.

This clonotype was seen a handful of times. J is TRBJ2-3 and V is TRBV5-1, with TRBD1 identical over 10 bases. V trimming: 3 bases; J trimming: 0 bases; junction bases outside the gene matches: 7. CDR1 is SGHRS and CDR2 is YFSETQ in the germline V gene. This CDR3 contains 17 residues. The CDR3 nucleotides read TGCGCCAGCAGCTGGGACAGGGGCAAGACTAGCACAGATACGCAGTATTTT. Translated: CASSWDRGKTSTDTQYF.

This clonotype was counted between two and nine times. CDR3 region: CASSMTGDTEAFF. As DNA, the CDR3 is TGTGCCAGCAGTATGACAGGGGACACTGAAGCTTTCTTT. The V and J genes are TRBV7-9 and TRBJ1-1, with 8 bases fitting TRBD1. The CDR3 covers 13 residues. Germline V lookup: CDR1 SEHNR, CDR2 FQNEAQ (reference sequence). J was trimmed by 3 bases and V by 6 bases; bases with no gene match: 3.

The chain couples TRBV20-1 to TRBJ2-1; 10 bases line up with TRBD2. The CDR3 consists of 15 residues. Germline V lookup: CDR1 DFQATT, CDR2 SNEGSKA (reference sequence). V shed 3 bases, J shed 4 bases, and the junction held 6 bases outside the gene matches. CDR3 protein: CSASPTSGMYNEQFF. In DNA, the CDR3 is TGCAGTGCTAGTCCCACTAGCGGGATGTACAATGAGCAGTTCTTC.

CDR3 protein: CASSYGGVYGYTF. CDR3 sequence (DNA): TGTGCCAGCAGTTACGGAGGGGTCTATGGCTACACCTTC. V is TRBV6-2 or TRBV6-3 and J is TRBJ1-2; D is perhaps TRBD1 (5 bases). This CDR3 has 13 amino acids. The V gene lost 2 bases and the J gene lost 4 bases, with 8 bases spanning the gap. The germline gives CDR1 MNHEY, CDR2 SVGEGT.

This clonotype occurred many times. This sequence joins TRBV10-3 and TRBJ2-1; D perhaps matches TRBD2 (6 bases). Germline lookup yields CDR1 ENHRY and CDR2 SYGVKD. Trimming removed 2 bases at V and 12 bases at J, with 23 bases between. There are 16 residues in the CDR3. CDR3 DNA sequence: TGTGCCATCAGTGAGCTTCGGGGGTCTAAGCCGATGTTGCAGTTCTTC. Translating gives CAISELRGSKPMLQFF.

This clonotype was seen many times. This sequence joins TRBV10-3 and TRBJ2-1; 13 positions agree with TRBD2. Germline trimming cut 5 bases from V and 5 bases from J; bases unmatched to any gene: 6. The CDR3 extends over 16 amino acids. CDR1 and CDR2 from the germline V gene are ENHRY and SYGVKD. This CDR3 reads CAISTMTSGGNNEQFF. The CDR3 DNA follows: TGTGCCATCAGTACCATGACTAGCGGGGGGAACAATGAGCAGTTCTTC.

Ten or more counts support this clonotype. DNA for the CDR3: TGCGCCAGCAGCCACAGACCCCGACAGGGAGAGTCTGAAGCTTTCTTT. This gives the protein CASSHRPRQGESEAFF. The chain uses TRBV4-1 and TRBJ1-1; 7 nucleotides agree with TRBD1. This CDR3 is 16 amino acids long. Germline-derived CDR1 and CDR2 are MGHRA and YSYEKL. Unmatched junction bases numbered 13, after V lost 3 bases and J lost 6 bases.

This clonotype appeared many times. This chain links TRBV10-3 with TRBJ1-5; D ambiguous. The CDR3 totals 17 residues. CDR1 ENHRY and CDR2 SYGVKD come from the germline V gene. V gave up 0 bases and J gave up 0 bases, with 12 bases separating them. CDR3: CAISESSGSDSNQPQHF. In DNA form, the CDR3 reads TGTGCCATCAGTGAGTCCTCAGGCAGTGATAGCAATCAGCCCCAGCATTTT.

V and J are TRBV6-1 and TRBJ2-2; TRBD1 matches 12 bases. CDR1 is MNHNS and CDR2 is SASEGT in the germline V gene. Germline trimming cut 4 bases from V and 6 bases from J; bases unmatched to any gene: 6. The CDR3 is 16 residues long. CDR3 bases: TGTGCCAGCAGTGTCCTGGGGACAGGGGGCGCCGGGGAGCTGTTTTTT. It codes for CASSVLGTGGAGELFF.

This clonotype was seen more than once but under ten times. V gene TRBV20-1 combines with J gene TRBJ2-1; D may be TRBD2 (5 bases). Trimming left V 0 bases short and J 3 bases short, with 15 bases between. The CDR3 consists of 16 residues. The germline V gene has CDR1 DFQATT and CDR2 SNEGSKA (reference sequence). The CDR3 DNA reads as TGCAGTGCTAGAGACAGCTCCCTAGCAAACTACAATGAGCAGTTCTTC. Translation: CSARDSSLANYNEQFF.

The sample holds many counts of this clonotype. This chain connects TRBV5-1 to TRBJ2-3, with unresolved D. V was shortened by 0 bases and J by 0 bases, with 8 bases between the two germline ends. The CDR3 has 15 amino acids. The germline gives CDR1 SGHRS, CDR2 YFSETQ. The CDR3 reads CASSLATRSTDTQYF. The CDR3 bases are TGCGCCAGCAGCTTGGCTACCCGCAGCACAGATACGCAGTATTTT.

This clonotype was observed a few times. This chain links TRBV20-1 with TRBJ2-1; 13 bases map to TRBD2. Germline loops: CDR1 DFQATT, CDR2 SNEGSKA (reference sequence). V gave up 3 bases and J gave up 0 bases; unmatched junction bases: 8. The CDR3 runs to 18 residues. The CDR3 loop is CSARGTSGRAGSYNEQFF. In DNA, the CDR3 is TGCAGTGCTAGGGGTACTAGCGGGAGGGCGGGCTCCTACAATGAGCAGTTCTTC.

Many counts were recorded for this clonotype. This sequence joins TRBV10-3 and TRBJ1-1; D may be TRBD1 (5 bases). CDR1 is ENHRY, CDR2 SYGVKD, per germline. The CDR3 length is 11 residues. V was clipped by 6 bases and J by 8 bases, with 10 bases between them. The CDR3 DNA sequence: TGTGCCATCAGCGGGGGTACGGAAGCTTTCTTT. Protein product: CAISGGTEAFF.

This clonotype was counted at least ten times. The CDR3 spells CASSQDLVETQYF. In DNA, the CDR3 is TGTGCCAGCAGCCAAGATCTTGTGGAGACCCAGTACTTC. The V and J genes are TRBV3-1 and TRBJ2-5, with D uncertain. This CDR3 is built from 13 residues. Germline V gene lookup returns CDR1 LGHDT and CDR2 YNNKEL (reference sequence). V shed 0 bases and J shed 5 bases, with 7 bases lying between them.

This clonotype came up many times. The rearrangement uses TRBV20-1 and TRBJ2-1; TRBD2 matches at 7 bases. Losses at the gene ends were 3 bases for V and 8 bases for J; bases not matched to a gene: 7. The CDR3 is 13 amino acids. The germline gives CDR1 DFQATT, CDR2 SNEGSKA (reference sequence). CDR3: CSARDPSGYEQFF. As DNA, the CDR3 is TGCAGTGCTAGGGACCCTAGCGGATATGAGCAGTTCTTC.

The chain carries TRBV6-5 and TRBJ2-3; D unresolved. Looked up from germline, CDR1 is MNHEY and CDR2 is SVGAGI. CDR3 length: 13 amino acids. V lost 0 bases to trimming and J lost 4 bases, with 5 bases between them. In DNA, the CDR3 is TGTGCCAGCAGTTACTCAGTCCCAGATACGCAGTATTTT. Amino acid sequence: CASSYSVPDTQYF.

The chain couples TRBV10-3 to TRBJ1-5, with D tentatively TRBD1 (5 bases). The germline CDR1 and CDR2 sequences are ENHRY and SYGVKD. The CDR3 is 14 amino acids. Trimming took 0 bases from V and 6 from J, leaving 9 bases between them. DNA of the CDR3: TGTGCCATCAGTGAGTCGGCAGGGTTTCAGCCCCAGCATTTT. It translates to CAISESAGFQPQHF.

The chain couples TRBV18 to TRBJ1-2; 10 nucleotides agree with TRBD1. In germline, CDR1 is KGHSH, CDR2 LQKENI. V shed 3 bases and J 4 bases; nucleotides not matched to a gene: 14. There are 18 residues in the CDR3. CDR3 loop: CASSPSPFDRGLVYGYTF. The DNA of the CDR3 is TGTGCCAGCTCACCGTCGCCATTCGACAGGGGGCTGGTCTATGGCTACACCTTC.

This clonotype was seen ten or more times. The J gene is TRBJ1-1, the V gene TRBV7-4, with 8 bases matching TRBD1. V was pared by 3 bases and J by 5 bases, with 8 bases of the junction left unmatched. This CDR3 contains 15 residues. Germline V gene data show CDR1 as SGHVT and CDR2 as SQSDAQ. CDR3 residues: CASSLTGARGTEAFF. In DNA, the CDR3 is TGTGCCAGCAGCTTGACAGGGGCGCGAGGGACTGAAGCTTTCTTT.

Many counts were recorded for this clonotype. The chain couples TRBV12-3 or TRBV12-4 to TRBJ1-4; no clear D. The germline V and J ends were trimmed by 7 bases and 8 bases, with 17 bases remaining between them. The CDR3 is made up of 14 amino acids. As DNA, the CDR3 is TGTGCCAGCAATCCCCGCGGGAGGGAGGAAAAACTGTTTTTT. It translates to CASNPRGREEKLFF.

The chain employs TRBV29-1 and TRBJ2-7; 10 nucleotides align to TRBD1. This CDR3 has 14 residues. From germline, CDR1 is SQVTM and CDR2 ANQGSEA. CDR3 coding DNA: TGCAGTGGCGCCACGGGACAGGGGATCTACGAGCAGTACGTC. It translates to CSGATGQGIYEQYV.

In its sample, this clonotype was seen many times. The chain joins TRBV28 to TRBJ2-1; 7 bases are a match to TRBD2. The CDR3 loop spans 15 amino acids. Germline V gene lookup returns CDR1 MDHEN and CDR2 SYDVKM. The V gene end was trimmed by 7 bases and the J gene end by 3 bases; junction bases not matched to a gene: 9. CDR3 region: CASTTGTNYYNEQFF. The CDR3 DNA reads TGTGCCAGCACCACCGGGACTAACTACTACAATGAGCAGTTCTTC.

This clonotype was seen more than once but under ten times. The CDR3 loop is CASSFPGQGTDTQYF. The CDR3 nucleotides read TGTGCCAGCAGCTTTCCCGGACAGGGAACAGATACGCAGTATTTT. The chain uses TRBV5-6 and TRBJ2-3, with 8 bases identical to TRBD1. J lost 3 bases, V lost 2 bases, and 5 bases had no gene match. CDR1 is SGHDT, CDR2 YYEEEE, per germline. The CDR3 totals 15 residues.

The chain employs TRBV12-3 or TRBV12-4 and TRBJ2-2; TRBD1 might be the D (5 bases). V lost 5 bases and J lost 0, with 13 bases in between. The CDR3 is made up of 16 amino acids. CDR3 residues: CASSKSGLSNTGELFF. The CDR3 nucleotides are TGTGCCAGCAGTAAGTCAGGGCTATCGAACACCGGGGAGCTGTTTTTT.

This clonotype was recorded only once. This CDR3 is CSAKDWVSYEQYF. In DNA form, the CDR3 reads TGCAGTGCCAAAGACTGGGTCTCCTACGAGCAGTACTTC. The V gene is TRBV20-1, the J gene TRBJ2-7; unclear D gene. This CDR3 has 13 amino acids. V lost 6 bases to trimming and J lost 0 bases, with 12 bases between them. Germline CDR1 DFQATT, CDR2 SNEGSKA (reference sequence).

This clonotype turned up a few times. The V gene is TRBV29-1, the J gene TRBJ1-2; D gene unclear. Trimming took off 4 bases at V and 8 bases at J, with 23 bases between the two ends. The CDR3 has 15 amino acids. The germline V gene encodes CDR1 SQVTM and CDR2 ANQGSEA. CDR3 residues: CSVALTGSSGGGYTF. The DNA of the CDR3 is TGCAGCGTTGCCCTCACGGGGTCCTCTGGAGGAGGCTACACCTTC.

This clonotype was found many times. This chain connects TRBV5-1 to TRBJ1-1, with a tentative D call TRBD1 (5 bases). The germline V gene encodes CDR1 SGHRS and CDR2 YFSETQ. V lost 3 bases, J lost 6 bases, and 15 bases lay in between. The CDR3 has 14 residues. The CDR3, as DNA: TGCGCCAGCAGCTCCGAGCCAGGGAGGGCTGAAGCTTTCTTT. Residues: CASSSEPGRAEAFF.